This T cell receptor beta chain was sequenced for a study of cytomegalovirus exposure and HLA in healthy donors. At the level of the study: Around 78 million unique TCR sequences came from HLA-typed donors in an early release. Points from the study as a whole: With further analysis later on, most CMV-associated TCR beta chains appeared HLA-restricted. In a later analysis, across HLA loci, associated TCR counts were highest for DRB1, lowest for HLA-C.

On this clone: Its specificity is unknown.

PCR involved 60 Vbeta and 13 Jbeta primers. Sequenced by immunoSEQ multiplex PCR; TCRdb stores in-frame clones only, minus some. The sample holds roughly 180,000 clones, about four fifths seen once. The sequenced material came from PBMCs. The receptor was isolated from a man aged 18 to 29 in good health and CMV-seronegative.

CDR3 sequence: CASSFRALMETQYF. In DNA, the CDR3 is TGTGCCAGCAGTTTCCGAGCACTAATGGAGACCCAGTACTTC. The genes are TRBV27 and TRBJ2-5; no definite D call. This CDR3 region has 14 residues. The germline V gene encodes CDR1 MNHEY and CDR2 SMNVEV (reference sequence). Trimming stripped 3 bases from V and 5 bases from J, with 13 bases between.